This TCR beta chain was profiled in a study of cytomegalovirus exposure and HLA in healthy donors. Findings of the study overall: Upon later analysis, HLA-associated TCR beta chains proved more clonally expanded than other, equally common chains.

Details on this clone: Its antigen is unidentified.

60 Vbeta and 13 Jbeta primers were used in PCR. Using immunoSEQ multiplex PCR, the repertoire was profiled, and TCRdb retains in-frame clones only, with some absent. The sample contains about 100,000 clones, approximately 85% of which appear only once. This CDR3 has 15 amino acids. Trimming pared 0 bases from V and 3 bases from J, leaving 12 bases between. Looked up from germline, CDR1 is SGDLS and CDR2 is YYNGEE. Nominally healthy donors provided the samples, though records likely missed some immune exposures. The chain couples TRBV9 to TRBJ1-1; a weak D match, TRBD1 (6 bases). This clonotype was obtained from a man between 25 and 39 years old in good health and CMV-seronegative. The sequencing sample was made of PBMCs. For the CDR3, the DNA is TGTGCCAGCAGCGTAGACTGGGGGCGGGACACTGAAGCTTTCTTT. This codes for CASSVDWGRDTEAFF.